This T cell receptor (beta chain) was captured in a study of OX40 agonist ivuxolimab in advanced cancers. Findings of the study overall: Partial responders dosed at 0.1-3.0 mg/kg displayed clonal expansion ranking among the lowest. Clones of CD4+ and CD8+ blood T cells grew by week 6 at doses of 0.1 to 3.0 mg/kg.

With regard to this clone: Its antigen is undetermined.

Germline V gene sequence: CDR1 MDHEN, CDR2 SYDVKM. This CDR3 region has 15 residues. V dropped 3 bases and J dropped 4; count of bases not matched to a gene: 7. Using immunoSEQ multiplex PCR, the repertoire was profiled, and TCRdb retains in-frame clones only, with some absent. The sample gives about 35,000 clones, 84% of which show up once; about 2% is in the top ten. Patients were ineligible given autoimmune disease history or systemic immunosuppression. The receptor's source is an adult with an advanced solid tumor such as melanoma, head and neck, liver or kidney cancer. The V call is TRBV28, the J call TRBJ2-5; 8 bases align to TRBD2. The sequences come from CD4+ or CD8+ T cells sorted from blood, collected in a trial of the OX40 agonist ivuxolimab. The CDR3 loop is CASSFLGRAGETQYF. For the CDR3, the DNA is TGTGCCAGCAGTTTTCTCGGGAGGGCTGGAGAGACCCAGTACTTC. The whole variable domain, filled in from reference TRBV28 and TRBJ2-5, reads DVKVTQSSRYLVKRTGEKVFLECVQDMDHENMFWYRQDPGLGLRLIYFSYDVKMKEKGDIPEGYSVSREKKERFSLILESASTNQTSMYLCASSFLGRAGETQYFGPGTRLLVL.